This T cell receptor (beta chain) was identified during a study of technical replicates of blood from several donors. The CDR3 runs 17 residues. CDR1 SGHVS and CDR2 FNYEAQ come from the germline V gene. The ends lost 5 bases at V and 0 bases at J; junction bases unmatched: 7. Produced via immunoSEQ multiplex PCR; TCRdb's table is partial and in-frame only. Of more than 75,000 clones listed, approximately 93% are singletons. The clonotype originates from a human donor in good health. This chain connects TRBV7-6 to TRBJ2-1, with 10 bases matching TRBD2. The sequenced material came from T cells isolated from PBMCs. DNA of the CDR3: TGTGCCAGCAGCCCCCGGACTAGCGGCCCCTCCTACAATGAGCAGTTCTTC. It yields the protein CASSPRTSGPSYNEQFF. Using reference TRBV7-6 and TRBJ2-1 for the parts outside the CDR3, the full variable domain is GAGVSQSPRYKVTKRGQDVALRCDPISGHVSLYWYRQALGQGPEFLTYFNYEAQQDKSGLPNDRFSAERPEGSISTLTIQRTEQRDSAMYRCASSPRTSGPSYNEQFFGPGTRLTVL.